These 12 T cell receptor beta chains were all obtained from the same sample, sequenced in a study of cytomegalovirus exposure and HLA in healthy donors. 13 Jbeta primers and 60 Vbeta primers were used for the PCR. Libraries were prepared by immunoSEQ multiplex PCR; TCRdb keeps only in-frame clonotypes and omits some of them. The sample shows some 150,000 clones, about 82% of them seen only once. The sequencing sample was made of PBMCs. Source of these receptors: a young woman in good health and CMV-seronegative.

This clone occurred a few times. This chain links TRBV11-2 with TRBJ1-1; D not certain. Germline V gives CDR1 SGHAT, CDR2 FQNNGV. V lost 4 bases to trimming and J lost 4 bases, with 10 bases between them. The CDR3 spans 13 residues. The CDR3 bases are TGTGCCAGCAGCTCAATGAGGAGCACTGAAGCTTTCTTT. This gives the protein CASSSMRSTEAFF.

The rearrangement uses TRBV30 and TRBJ1-1, with a possible D match to TRBD1 (5 bases). V shed 1 base and J shed 7 bases, with 13 bases lying between them. The CDR3 runs 13 residues. Germline CDR1 and CDR2: GTSNPN and SVGIG (reference sequence). In DNA form, the CDR3 reads TGTGCCTGGAGTGGCTCGGGACTCCTTGAAGCTTTCTTT. This sequence encodes CAWSGSGLLEAFF.

The chain has TRBV6-1 and TRBJ2-3, with D perhaps matching TRBD2 (6 bases). The germline gives CDR1 MNHNS, CDR2 SASEGT. CDR3 size: 15 residues. Trimming took 2 bases from V and 0 from J, leaving 9 bases between them. Written as DNA, the CDR3 is TGTGCCAGCAGTGAATCCAGCGGGAGCACAGATACGCAGTATTTT. It yields the protein CASSESSGSTDTQYF.

This chain uses TRBV28 with TRBJ2-4; 10 bases line up with TRBD2. CDR1 and CDR2 (germline): MDHEN, SYDVKM. This CDR3 is built from 13 residues. With 11 bases clipped from V and 4 bases from J, the junction kept 5 bases outside the gene matches. This CDR3 is CAGMTSGKNIQYF. In nucleotides, the CDR3 is TGTGCCGGAATGACTAGCGGGAAAAACATTCAGTACTTC.

The table lists this clone with a count of one. The V and J genes are TRBV28 and TRBJ2-1, with 12 bases lining up with TRBD2. There are 15 residues in the CDR3. Germline V gives CDR1 MDHEN, CDR2 SYDVKM. V dropped 6 bases and J dropped 5; count of bases not matched to a gene: 5. CDR3 residues: CASSRGLAGHNEQFF. In DNA form, the CDR3 reads TGTGCCAGCAGCCGGGGACTAGCGGGCCACAATGAGCAGTTCTTC.

The chain combines TRBV18 with TRBJ2-1; TRBD1 agrees at 10 bases. The germline V gene has CDR1 KGHSH and CDR2 LQKENI. V was pared by 1 base and J by 7 bases, with 1 base of the junction left unmatched. The CDR3 consists of 14 residues. The CDR3 coding sequence is TGTGCCAGCTCACCACGGGGACAGGGGAATGAGCAGTTCTTC. This codes for CASSPRGQGNEQFF. The entire variable domain, with the rest obtained from reference TRBV18 and TRBJ2-1, is as follows: NAGVMQNPRHLVRRRGQEARLRCSPMKGHSHVYWYRQLPEEGLKFMVYLQKENIIDESGMPKERFSAEFPKEGPSILRIQQVVRGDSAAYFCASSPRGQGNEQFFGPGTRLTVL.

This clone was seen only a few times. The chain joins TRBV5-1 to TRBJ2-1; D possibly corresponds to TRBD2 (5 bases). Per the germline V gene, CDR1 is SGHRS and CDR2 is YFSETQ. Trimming stripped 0 bases from V and 1 base from J, with 8 bases between. The length of the CDR3 is 15 residues. This chain's CDR3 is CASSLVGESYNEQFF. The CDR3 nucleotides read TGCGCCAGCAGCTTGGTTGGGGAGTCCTACAATGAGCAGTTCTTC.

The J gene is TRBJ1-4, the V gene TRBV4-1, with 10 positions matching TRBD1. Germline assignment: CDR1 MGHRA and CDR2 YSYEKL. The CDR3 runs 16 residues. J was trimmed by 7 bases and V by 4 bases; bases with no gene match: 9. The CDR3 DNA sequence: TGCGCCAGCAGCCGGATCCCGGGACAGGGGTCTGAAAAACTGTTTTTT. Protein: CASSRIPGQGSEKLFF.

The gene calls are TRBV10-3 and TRBJ2-1, with TRBD2 matching 13 bases. The germline V gene encodes CDR1 ENHRY and CDR2 SYGVKD. The CDR3 is 15 residues long. Unmatched junction bases numbered 6, after V lost 4 bases and J lost 9 bases. CDR3 bases: TGTGCCATCAGTGGGGGGACTAGCGGGACGGGTGAGCAGTTCTTC. As protein: CAISGGTSGTGEQFF.

This chain uses TRBV7-2 with TRBJ1-1; 8 nucleotides line up with TRBD1. The CDR3 loop spans 16 amino acids. Losses at the gene ends were 2 bases for V and 0 bases for J; bases not matched to a gene: 5. The germline V gene encodes CDR1 SGHTA and CDR2 FQGNSA. In DNA form, the CDR3 reads TGTGCCAGCAGCTTACTCGGACAGGGACTGAACACTGAAGCTTTCTTT. Its translation: CASSLLGQGLNTEAFF.

As concerns this clone: The same CDR3 also results from other DNA sequences found in this sample. This sequence joins TRBV28 and TRBJ1-2; unclear D gene. V lost 3 bases to trimming and J lost 0 bases, with 8 bases between them. The CDR3 extends over 14 amino acids. Germline CDR1 MDHEN, CDR2 SYDVKM. The CDR3 region has the DNA TGTGCCAGCAGTTTGTGGGGAGCTAACTATGGCTACACCTTC. Its translation: CASSLWGANYGYTF.

This clone has more than one count but fewer than ten. The chain joins TRBV18 to TRBJ2-3, with 8 bases lining up with TRBD1. This CDR3 has 16 residues. The germline CDR1 and CDR2 sequences are KGHSH and LQKENI. With 6 bases clipped from V and 1 base from J, the junction kept 9 bases outside the gene matches. The CDR3 sequence is CASSPTGGDRTDTQYF. The CDR3 DNA sequence: TGTGCCAGCTCTCCCACAGGGGGAGATCGCACAGATACGCAGTATTTT.